This TCR beta chain derives from a study of vaccination effects on CD4 cells after COVID-19. Measured with immunoSEQ multiplex PCR; TCRdb has only the in-frame clones, and not every one. Here the sample spans tens of thousands of clones, around 72% being singletons. ViraFEST expansion of antigen-specific CD4+ T cells with viral peptide pools preceded sequencing. Subsequent to a culture period of approximately 11 days, CD4+ T cells were isolated. Nucleocapsid antibodies were negative in the vaccine recipients, who had never had SARS-CoV-2 infection. On this clone: The antigen is not known.

Per germline, CDR1 KGHDR and CDR2 SFDVKD. The junction had 1 base not matched to a gene; V was cut back by 3 bases and J by 4 bases. The CDR3 is 15 amino acids. The V gene is TRBV24-1, the J gene TRBJ2-1, with TRBD2 matching 11 bases. The material sequenced was CD4+ T cells from PBMCs cultured with HCoV-NL63 spike peptides, taken before COVID-19 vaccination. This sequence originates from a human donor who received a COVID-19 vaccine. The CDR3, as DNA: TGTGCCACCAGTGATATAGCGGGGGGGTACAATGAGCAGTTCTTC. This gives the protein CATSDIAGGYNEQFF.